The sequence of this TCR beta chain was determined in a study of a mutant IDH1 vaccine in newly diagnosed glioma (TCRdb year 2021). Turning to the overall study: Of the 30 to 35 treated patients, approximately 62% were male and about 40% were female, and a mean age of roughly 40 years was recorded. Before enrollment, patients had received standard therapy of radiotherapy alone, temozolomide alone, or radiochemotherapy with temozolomide; most received the combination. Six visits were used for peripheral blood collection: V03 (baseline), V05, V07, V10, V12 and V13. For exploratory analyses, longitudinal TCRB deep sequencing was carried out in around 26 treated patients wherever samples were available.

To note about this clone: Its antigen is not yet known. Per-nucleotide qualities are absent, and no much larger clonotype sits a single base away.

The library was built by means of the immunoSEQ multiplex PCR assay. Rearranged TCR beta chain sequences were amplified with the hsTCRB Kit following the manufacturer's protocol. TCRB libraries were sequenced on an Illumina MiSeq. In the paper's pipeline: Demultiplexing, trimming and gene mapping were performed with the kit vendor's proprietary platform. This immuneACCESS table, as held by TCRdb, lists in-frame sequences with V and J called but not all clones. Of the missing ones, under half trace to an unresolved V gene in checked studies; the others have no known cause. D and trimming were read from the DNA, whereas the V and J calls and clone size are those reported in that table. Within this sample are 75,000 to 100,000 clones, with roughly 90% of them counted one time only. The ten biggest clones cover roughly 0.61% of the sample. Points the paper makes about the study in general: Changes in the top peripheral T cell clonotypes picked up by TCRB sequencing did not appear to be linked to pseudoprogression. Immune responses induced by the vaccine were seen in over 90% of patients across multiple MHC alleles. Availability determined which PBMC samples were chosen for TCRB deep sequencing. It was noted by the authors that analyses of patient blood samples could not be reproduced owing to sample limitations.

The sample's time point, from its label and the paper: baseline, week 1 (first vaccination visit). This specimen's treatment or condition label, interpreted: pre-vaccination baseline after standard-of-care therapy. All donors had newly diagnosed IDH1-mutant astrocytomas of WHO grade 3 or 4 that showed loss of nuclear ATRX. The samples were drawn from NOA16, a multicentre, single-arm, open-label phase I trial in Germany that tested a mutant IDH1 peptide vaccine in humans for the first time. Blood drawn at visit V03 was used as the baseline sample for immunogenicity testing. Genomic DNA for TCRB sequencing was extracted from EDTA blood using the DNeasy Blood and Tissue Kit. The CDR1 and CDR2 encoded by the germline V gene (reference sequence) are SEHNR and FQNEAQ. The germline ends are 8 bases apart after V is trimmed by 5 bases and J by 3 bases. From its cysteine to its phenylalanine, the CDR3 spans 12 amino acids. The CDR3 DNA has 36 bases and is translated from base 1.

The sample in question was PBMCs, obtained from a glioma patient treated with radiotherapy, temozolomide or both. This chain is built from TRBV7-9 and TRBJ2-7, and perhaps TRBD1 as D gene, on 5 matching bases. The source is a woman in her forties or fifties with glioma. The CDR3 here reads CASSRQLYEQYF. The DNA sequence is TGTGCCAGCAGCCGACAGCTCTACGAGCAGTACTTC.